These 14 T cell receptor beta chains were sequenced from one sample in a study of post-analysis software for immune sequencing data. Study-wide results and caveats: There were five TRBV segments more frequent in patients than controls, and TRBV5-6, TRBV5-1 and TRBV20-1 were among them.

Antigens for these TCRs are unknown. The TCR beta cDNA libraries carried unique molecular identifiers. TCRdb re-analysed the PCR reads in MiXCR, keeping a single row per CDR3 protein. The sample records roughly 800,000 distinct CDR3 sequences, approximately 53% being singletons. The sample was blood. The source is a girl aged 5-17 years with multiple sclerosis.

The CDR3 is CASSLFQGASSRGAQHF. Written as DNA, the CDR3 is TGTGCCAGCAGTTTATTTCAGGGGGCCTCCTCGCGTGGAGCCCAGCATTTT. The chain couples TRBV12-3 or TRBV12-4 to TRBJ1-5, with 8 positions matching TRBD1. J was trimmed by 11 bases and V by 2 bases; bases with no gene match: 17. This CDR3 comprises 17 residues.

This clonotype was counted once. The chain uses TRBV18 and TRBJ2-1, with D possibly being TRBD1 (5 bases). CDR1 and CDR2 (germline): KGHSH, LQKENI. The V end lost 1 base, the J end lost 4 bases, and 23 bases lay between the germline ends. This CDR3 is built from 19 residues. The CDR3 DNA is TGTGCCAGCTCACCACGCTCGGGTAAAGAGTGGGGCACTTACAATGAGCAGTTCTTC. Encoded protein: CASSPRSGKEWGTYNEQFF.

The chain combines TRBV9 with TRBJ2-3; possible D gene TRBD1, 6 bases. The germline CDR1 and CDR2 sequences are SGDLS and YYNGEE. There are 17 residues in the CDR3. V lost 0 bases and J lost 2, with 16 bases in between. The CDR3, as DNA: TGTGCCAGCAGCGTAGGAGGGGGATTGGGGTCCACAGATACGCAGTATTTT. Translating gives CASSVGGGLGSTDTQYF. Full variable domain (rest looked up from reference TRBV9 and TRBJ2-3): DSGVTQTPKHLITATGQRVTLRCSPRSGDLSVYWYQQSLDQGLQFLIQYYNGEERAKGNILERFSAQQFPDLHSELNLSSLELGDSALYFCASSVGGGLGSTDTQYFGPGTRLTVL.

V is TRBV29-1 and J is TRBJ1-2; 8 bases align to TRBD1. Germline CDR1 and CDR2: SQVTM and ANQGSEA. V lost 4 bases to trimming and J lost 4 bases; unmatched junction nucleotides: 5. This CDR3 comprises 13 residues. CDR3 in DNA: TGCAGCGTTGGGAGGACAGGGATCTATGGCTACACCTTC. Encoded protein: CSVGRTGIYGYTF.

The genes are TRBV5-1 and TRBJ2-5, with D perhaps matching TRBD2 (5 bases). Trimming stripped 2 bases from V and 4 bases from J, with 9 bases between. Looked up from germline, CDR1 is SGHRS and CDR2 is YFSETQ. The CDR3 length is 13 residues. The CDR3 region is CASSFGLIETQYF. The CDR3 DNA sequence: TGCGCCAGCAGCTTCGGACTCATAGAGACCCAGTACTTC.

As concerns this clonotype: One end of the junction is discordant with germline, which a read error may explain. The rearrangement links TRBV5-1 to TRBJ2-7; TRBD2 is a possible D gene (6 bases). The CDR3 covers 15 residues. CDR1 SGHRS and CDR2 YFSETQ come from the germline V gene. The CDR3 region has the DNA TGCGTCAGCAGCTTGGAAGCGGGCGGATACTACGAGCAGTACTTC. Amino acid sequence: CVSSLEAGGYYEQYF.

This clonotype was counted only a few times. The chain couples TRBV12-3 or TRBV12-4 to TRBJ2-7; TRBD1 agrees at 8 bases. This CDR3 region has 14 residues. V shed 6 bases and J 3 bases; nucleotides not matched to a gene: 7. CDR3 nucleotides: TGTGCCAGCAGGCCACCGGGACAGGACTACGAGCAGTACTTC. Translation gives CASRPPGQDYEQYF.

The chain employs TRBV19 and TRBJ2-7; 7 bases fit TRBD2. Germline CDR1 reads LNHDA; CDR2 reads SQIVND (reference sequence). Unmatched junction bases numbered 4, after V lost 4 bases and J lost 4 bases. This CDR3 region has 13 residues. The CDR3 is CASSKTGLYEQYF. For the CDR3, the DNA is TGTGCCAGTAGTAAGACGGGACTATACGAGCAGTACTTC.

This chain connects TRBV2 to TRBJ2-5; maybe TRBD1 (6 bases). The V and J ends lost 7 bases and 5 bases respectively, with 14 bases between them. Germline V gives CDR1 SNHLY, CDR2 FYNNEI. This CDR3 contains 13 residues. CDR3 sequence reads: CASKTQGSETQYF. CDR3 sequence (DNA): TGTGCCAGCAAGACACAGGGAAGTGAGACCCAGTACTTC.

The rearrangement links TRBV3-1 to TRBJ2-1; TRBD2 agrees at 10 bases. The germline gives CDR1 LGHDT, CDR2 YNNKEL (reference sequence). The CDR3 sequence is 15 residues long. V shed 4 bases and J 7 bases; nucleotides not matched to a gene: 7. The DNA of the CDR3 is TGTGCCAGCAGCCCCCCGGGACTAGCGCCAAATGAGCAGTTCTTC. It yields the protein CASSPPGLAPNEQFF.

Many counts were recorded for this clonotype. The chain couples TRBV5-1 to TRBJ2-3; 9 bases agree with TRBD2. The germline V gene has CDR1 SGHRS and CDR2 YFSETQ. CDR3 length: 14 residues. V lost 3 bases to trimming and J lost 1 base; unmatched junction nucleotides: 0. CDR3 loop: CASSSSGGTDTQYF. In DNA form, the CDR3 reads TGCGCCAGCAGCTCTAGCGGGGGCACAGATACGCAGTATTTT.

The chain's CDR3 is CASSERGVDNEQFF. The CDR3, as DNA: TGTGCCAGCAGCGAGCGGGGGGTAGACAATGAGCAGTTCTTC. The gene calls are TRBV7-9 and TRBJ2-1, with TRBD2 matching 9 bases. CDR1 is SEHNR, CDR2 FQNEAQ, per germline (reference sequence). Losses at the gene ends were 5 bases for V and 5 bases for J; bases not matched to a gene: 4. The CDR3 loop spans 14 amino acids.

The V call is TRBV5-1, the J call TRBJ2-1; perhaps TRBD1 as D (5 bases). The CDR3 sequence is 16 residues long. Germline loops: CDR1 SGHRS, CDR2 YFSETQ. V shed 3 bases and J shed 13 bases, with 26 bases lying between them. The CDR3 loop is CASSSRQISTQETQFF. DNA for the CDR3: TGCGCCAGCAGCTCCCGACAGATTTCCACGCAAGAGACCCAGTTCTTC. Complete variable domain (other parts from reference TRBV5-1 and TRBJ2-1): KAGVTQTPRYLIKTRGQQVTLSCSPISGHRSVSWYQQTPGQGLQFLFEYFSETQRNKGNFPGRFSGRQFSNSRSEMNVSTLELGDSALYLCASSSRQISTQETQFFGPGTRLTVL.

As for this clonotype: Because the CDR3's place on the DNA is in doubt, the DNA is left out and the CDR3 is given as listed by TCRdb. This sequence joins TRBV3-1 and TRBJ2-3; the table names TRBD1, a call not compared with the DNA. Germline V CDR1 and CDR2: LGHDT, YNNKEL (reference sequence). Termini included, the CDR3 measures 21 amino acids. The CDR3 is CASSQATGMETQYFGPGTQYF.